A selection of T cell receptor beta chains follows, all from one sample in a study of blood T cell dynamics during melanoma immunotherapy. Data came from immunoSEQ multiplex PCR; TCRdb stores just in-frame clones and leaves some out. The sample gives under 15,000 clones, about 93% of which show up once; over 0.15% is in the top ten. This specimen consisted of effector memory CD8+ T cells from blood, obtained from a patient treated with checkpoint blockade. The receptors shown here come from a human donor with melanoma. CDR3s include the opening cysteine and the closing phenylalanine or tryptophan. Fields, in order: clone size, D gene, V gene, J gene, CDR3 DNA, CDR3 protein. D genes are given only for firm matches. Clone sizes are given selectively: once, few, many, or a class where the clone is expanded.

NA	NA	TRBV29-1	TRBJ2-1	TGCAGCGTTGCGGCAGGGGGGATCTACAATGAGCAGTTCTTC	CSVAAGGIYNEQFF
NA	NA	TRBV19	TRBJ2-2	TGTGCCAGTAGCTCCCATGGGAGTGGGGATGGGGACACCGGGGAGCTGTTTTTT	CASSSHGSGDGDTGELFF
NA	NA	TRBV5-6	TRBJ2-5	TGTGCCTCCCAAATAGCGGCCCACCAAGAGACCCAGTACTTC	CASQIAAHQETQYF
NA	NA	TRBV13	TRBJ2-4	TGTGCCAGCAGCTTAGAAAGGGGCCAAAACATTCAGTACTTC	CASSLERGQNIQYF
NA	NA	TRBV28	TRBJ2-7	TGTGCCAGCATAAAGACAGCCGCCTCGAACTACGAGCAGTACTTC	CASIKTAASNYEQYF
NA	NA	TRBV29-1	TRBJ1-2	TGCAGCGTTGCCCAGCGTGGCTACACCTTC	CSVAQRGYTF
NA	NA	TRBV6-5	TRBJ2-1	TGTGCCAGCAGTTACTCGGAGGGGCATGAGCAGTTCTTC	CASSYSEGHEQFF
NA	TRBD2	TRBV27	TRBJ2-7	TGTGCCAGCAGTTTGGGACTAGCCTACGAGCAGTACTTC	CASSLGLAYEQYF
NA	NA	TRBV28	TRBJ2-7	TGTGCCAGCAGTTTACGGGGACCGAGACTCTACGAGCAGTACTTC	CASSLRGPRLYEQYF
NA	NA	TRBV29-1	TRBJ1-5	TGCAGCGTGACCGACGGATTTAATCAGCCCCAGCATTTT	CSVTDGFNQPQHF
NA	TRBD2	TRBV27	TRBJ2-1	TGTGCCAGCAGGGAAGCGGGACTAGCCGACAATGAGCAGTTCTTC	CASREAGLADNEQFF
NA	TRBD2	TRBV7-9	TRBJ2-2	TGTGCCAGCAGCGAACGATATAGCGGGAGTAACGGGGAGCTGTTTTTT	CASSERYSGSNGELFF
NA	NA	TRBV6-5	TRBJ1-2	TGTGCCAGCAGTTACTCCCCGGGGCCCGCCGGCTACACCTTC	CASSYSPGPAGYTF
NA	NA	TRBV5-5	TRBJ1-1	TGTGCCAGCAGCTTGAACATGAACACTGAAGCTTTCTTT	CASSLNMNTEAFF
NA	TRBD2	TRBV29-1	TRBJ2-1	TGCAGCGGGGAGGGAATTAGCTCCTACAATGAGCAGTTCTTC	CSGEGISSYNEQFF
NA	TRBD1	TRBV7-2	TRBJ2-2	TGTGCCAGCAGCTTAGATTCGTTTGGACAGGGAGACACCGGGGAGCTGTTTTTT	CASSLDSFGQGDTGELFF
NA	TRBD2	TRBV9	TRBJ2-7	TGTGCCAGCAGCGTAGGGGCTAGCGGGAGCGAGCTGGACGAGCAGTACTTC	CASSVGASGSELDEQYF
NA	TRBD1	TRBV25-1	TRBJ2-1	TGTGCCAGCAGTGAATCAGCGACAGGGGCCAATGAGCAGTTCTTC	CASSESATGANEQFF
NA	NA	TRBV30	TRBJ2-1	TGTGCCTGGAGTTTGTTGGGCTACAATGAGCAGTTCTTC	CAWSLLGYNEQFF
NA	TRBD1	TRBV19	TRBJ1-1	TGTGCCAGTAGTGAGGACAGGGGTCTAGGGACTGAAGCTTTCTTT	CASSEDRGLGTEAFF
NA	NA	TRBV30	TRBJ2-7	TGTGCCTGGGAAACAGGGAGCTCCTACGAGCAGTACTTC	CAWETGSSYEQYF
NA	TRBD1	TRBV28	TRBJ2-7	TGTGCCAGCAGTTTATTGGGACAGGGTGACTACGAGCAGTACTTC	CASSLLGQGDYEQYF
NA	NA	TRBV4-3	TRBJ2-5	TGCGCCAGCAGCCAAGATGATGGCCGGGAGACCCAGTACTTC	CASSQDDGRETQYF
NA	NA	TRBV5-1	TRBJ2-1	TGCGCCAGCAGCTACGTGGACGGCTATGAGCAGTTCTTC	CASSYVDGYEQFF
NA	NA	TRBV9	TRBJ1-1	TGTGCCAGCAGCGTAGGCCCGGGGGTGAACACTGAAGCTTTCTTT	CASSVGPGVNTEAFF
NA	TRBD1	TRBV27	TRBJ2-7	TGTGCCAGCAGTTTTTCCGTGACAGGGAACGAGCAGTACTTC	CASSFSVTGNEQYF
NA	NA	TRBV13	TRBJ2-2	TGTGCCAGCAGCCTGGTGACCGGGGAGCTGTTTTTT	CASSLVTGELFF
NA	TRBD2	TRBV7-9	TRBJ2-7	TGTGCCAGCAGCTCTACGGTGACAGGGAATGGGACTAGCGGATACGAGCAGTACTTC	CASSSTVTGNGTSGYEQYF
NA	TRBD1	TRBV4-2	TRBJ2-7	TGTGCCAGCAGTCCTCTAGGACAGGGGGGGACCTACGAGCAGTACTTC	CASSPLGQGGTYEQYF
NA	TRBD1	TRBV5-1	TRBJ2-4	TGCGCCAGCAGCTTAGGGCAGGGGGCAGCCAAAAACATTCAGTACTTC	CASSLGQGAAKNIQYF
NA	NA	TRBV14	TRBJ1-4	TGTGCCAGCAGCCAAGATGGGCAGGGATGGGAAAAACTGTTTTTT	CASSQDGQGWEKLFF
NA	NA	TRBV28	TRBJ2-7	TGTGCCAGCAGTTTAGGATCTTTGGACAGAGAATCCTACGAGCAGTACTTC	CASSLGSLDRESYEQYF
NA	NA	TRBV27	TRBJ1-5	TGTGCCAGCAGTTTATCGACGGGCCAGCCCCAGCATTTT	CASSLSTGQPQHF
NA	NA	TRBV27	TRBJ2-2	TGTGCCAGCAGTTTATTATCGGCAGAGAACACCGGGGAGCTGTTTTTT	CASSLLSAENTGELFF
NA	NA	TRBV7-9	TRBJ1-2	TGTGCCAGCAGCTTAGTTGTTGGCGGGGTGTATGGCTACACCTTC	CASSLVVGGVYGYTF
NA	NA	TRBV5-4	TRBJ1-1	TGTGCCAGCAGCTTGGCATACTCAGGGTTTGCTGAAGCTTTCTTT	CASSLAYSGFAEAFF
NA	NA	TRBV19	TRBJ2-7	TGTGCCAGTAGTTCCGCCGGGACGGACTACGAGCAGTACTTC	CASSSAGTDYEQYF
NA	TRBD1	TRBV10-2	TRBJ2-7	TGCGCCAGCAGTGATCCGGGACAGGGGGGCTACGAGCAGTACTTC	CASSDPGQGGYEQYF
NA	NA	TRBV28	TRBJ2-2	TGTGCCAGCACCGTGGAGGGGAACACCGGGGAGCTGTTTTTT	CASTVEGNTGELFF
NA	NA	TRBV9	TRBJ1-2	TGTGCCAGCAGCGCCACTAGAGAAGGCTACACCTTC	CASSATREGYTF
NA	TRBD1	TRBV4-1	TRBJ2-1	TGCGCCAGCAGCCAAGGCCCGGGACAGTTCAATGAGCAGTTCTTC	CASSQGPGQFNEQFF
NA	TRBD2	TRBV9	TRBJ2-3	TGTGCCAGCAGCTCAGGGACTAGCGGGAGCACAGATACGCAGTATTTT	CASSSGTSGSTDTQYF
NA	TRBD2	TRBV19	TRBJ2-7	TGTGCCAGTAGTATAGGCGGGGGAGAGCAGTACTTC	CASSIGGGEQYF
NA	TRBD1	TRBV6-1	TRBJ1-1	TGTGCCAGCAACGACAGGGCGGACACTGAAGCTTTCTTT	CASNDRADTEAFF
NA	TRBD1	TRBV28	TRBJ1-5	TGTGCCAGCAACATCGGACAGGGGATCAATCAGCCCCAGCATTTT	CASNIGQGINQPQHF
NA	NA	TRBV4-2	TRBJ1-5	TGTGCCAGCAGCCAAGATCTTAGGGGGAATCAGCCCCAGCATTTT	CASSQDLRGNQPQHF
NA	NA	TRBV25-1	TRBJ2-7	TGTGCCAGCAGTGAACTCGGCAGGGGGGACGAGCAGTACTTC	CASSELGRGDEQYF
NA	TRBD1	TRBV28	TRBJ2-7	TGTGCCAGCAGTATACGGACAGGGTTCGTCTACGAGCAGTACTTC	CASSIRTGFVYEQYF
few	NA	TRBV7-9	TRBJ1-1	TGTGCCAGCTTCCACCAGGCCAGGAACACTGAAGCTTTCTTT	CASFHQARNTEAFF
NA	NA	TRBV19	TRBJ2-7	TGTGCCAGTAGTATGAGACTAGACGTTTCCTACGAGCAGTACTTC	CASSMRLDVSYEQYF
once	NA	TRBV7-6	TRBJ2-7	TGTGCCAGCAGCTTATGGGGCAGCTCCTACGAGCAGTACTTC	CASSLWGSSYEQYF
NA	NA	TRBV29-1	TRBJ2-7	TGCAGCGGGGTCAGAGGGGCCGAGCAGTACTTC	CSGVRGAEQYF
NA	TRBD1	TRBV19	TRBJ2-7	TGTGCCAGTAGTATAACAGGGGGCTGGGGTAGATACGAGCAGTACTTC	CASSITGGWGRYEQYF
once	TRBD1	TRBV4-1	TRBJ2-2	TGCGCCAGCAGCCAAGGGGGGGACAGGGACACCGGGGAGCTGTTTTTT	CASSQGGDRDTGELFF